Given below is one TCR beta chain in context. This clone's antigen is unknown. No clone much larger than this one lies a single base away; base qualities are absent. V is shortened by 4 bases, J by 4 bases, and the region joining them spans 7 bases. The CDR3 starts with the cysteine, ends with the phenylalanine, and has 13 residues. Only the CDR3 portion is preserved as DNA: 39 bases, with reading frame beginning at the first base. Via the germline V gene, CDR1 is SNHLY and CDR2 FYNNEI. TCR beta CDR3 regions were sequenced from DNA using the immunoSEQ Assay. As for the original processing: To compute T cell density, TCR beta template counts were normalized to usable DNA, which was estimated by amplifying housekeeping genes. Richness was estimated with the preseqR package, extrapolating to 400,000 templates for PBMC samples and 120,000 templates for tissue samples. Clonality was calculated as one minus Pielou's evenness. Tissue-enriched TCRs were identified by differential abundance testing using productive amino-acid clonotypes, minimum total count 5 and alpha 0.1. The Jaccard Index and the Morisita Overlap Index were used to measure how much the repertoires overlapped between compartments. GLIPH grouped TCR beta CDR3s together with public tetramer-defined viral CDR3s, and a viral motif had to include at least three viral sequences and show V-gene enrichment. TCRdb limited this immuneACCESS table to in-frame rearrangements with V and J called. A share of clones is missing; checked studies link under half to unresolved V genes, and the rest is unexplained. V, J and clone size are taken as reported in that table, and D and trimming were inferred from the DNA itself. The sample table contains under 8,000 clones; only one count was recorded for roughly 92% of them. Approximately 2.9% of the sample belongs to the ten largest clones.

The sample belongs to a study of T cells in localized non-small cell lung cancer (dated by TCRdb to 2019 to 2021). With regard to the full study: The study examined T cell repertoires in approximately 240 patients with early-stage NSCLC and compared tumors with uninvolved tumor-adjacent lungs. The cohort comprised roughly 230 treatment-naïve NSCLC patients with resected, localized lung tumors. NSCLC patients had a mean age of approximately 66 years, and more than 120 were male and about a hundred female. Results the study describes overall, beyond this receptor: Because of the exploratory design, TCR variables were selected using unadjusted p-values without false-discovery rate correction. A median of roughly 60 of the top 100 tumor clones turned up in the paired uninvolved adjacent lung, and roughly 30 of those clones also ranked among the top 100 of that same adjacent lung. The highest T cell clonality was observed in uninvolved tumor-adjacent lung, where clonality exceeded that of tumor, suggesting that antigenic responses were more focused in uninvolved tumor-adjacent lung. Because multi-region tumor sequencing was not performed, intratumor heterogeneity could not be ruled out. Longer overall survival was associated with higher T cell density in blood, whereas shorter survival was associated with higher clonality in adjacent lung.

At diagnosis, tumor, uninvolved tumor-adjacent lung and peripheral blood were collected and then preserved as a mix of FFPE and fresh-frozen material. For TCR repertoire profiling, blood samples were analyzed as peripheral blood mononuclear cells. Recombination joined TRBV2 with TRBJ2-2, with the D gene too uncertain to name. Sequences were derived from peripheral blood, sampled before any cancer treatment. The clonotype was recovered from a woman aged 40-69 years with stage I lung adenocarcinoma. The CDR3 protein: CASSARSTGELFF. The base sequence is TGTGCCAGCAGTGCCCGGTCCACCGGGGAGCTGTTTTTT.